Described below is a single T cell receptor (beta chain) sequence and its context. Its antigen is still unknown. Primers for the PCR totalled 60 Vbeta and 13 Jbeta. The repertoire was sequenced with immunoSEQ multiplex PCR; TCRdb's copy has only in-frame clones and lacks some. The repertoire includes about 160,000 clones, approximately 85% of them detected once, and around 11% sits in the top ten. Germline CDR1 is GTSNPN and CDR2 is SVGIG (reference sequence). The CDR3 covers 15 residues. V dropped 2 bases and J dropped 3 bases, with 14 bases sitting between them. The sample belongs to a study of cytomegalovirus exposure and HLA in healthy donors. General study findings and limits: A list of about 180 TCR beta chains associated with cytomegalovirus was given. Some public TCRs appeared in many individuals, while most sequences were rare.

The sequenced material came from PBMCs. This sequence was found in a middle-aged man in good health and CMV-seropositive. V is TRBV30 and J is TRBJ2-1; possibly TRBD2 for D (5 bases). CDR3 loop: CAWSPRLAGYNEQFF. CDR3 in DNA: TGTGCCTGGAGTCCCAGGCTAGCCGGCTACAATGAGCAGTTCTTC.